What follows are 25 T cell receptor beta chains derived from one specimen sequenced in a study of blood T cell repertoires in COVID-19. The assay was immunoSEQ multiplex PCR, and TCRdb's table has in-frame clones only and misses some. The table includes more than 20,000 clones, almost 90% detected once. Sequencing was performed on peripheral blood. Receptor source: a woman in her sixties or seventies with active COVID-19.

The DNA of the CDR3 is TGTGCCAGCAGTCCCCAGGCTAGCGGGAGAGCGGAGACCCAGTACTTC. Translation gives CASSPQASGRAETQYF. The chain has TRBV28 and TRBJ2-5; 10 nucleotides agree with TRBD2. The germline CDR1 and CDR2 sequences are MDHEN and SYDVKM. Trimming removed 5 bases from V and 5 bases from J; junction bases left unmatched: 11. This CDR3 is 16 amino acids long.

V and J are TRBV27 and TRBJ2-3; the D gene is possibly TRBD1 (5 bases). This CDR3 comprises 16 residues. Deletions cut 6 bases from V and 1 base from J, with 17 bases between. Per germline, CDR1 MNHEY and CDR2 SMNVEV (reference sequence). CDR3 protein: CASRGLDTGRTDTQYF. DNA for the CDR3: TGTGCCAGCAGAGGTCTTGACACAGGACGCACAGATACGCAGTATTTT.

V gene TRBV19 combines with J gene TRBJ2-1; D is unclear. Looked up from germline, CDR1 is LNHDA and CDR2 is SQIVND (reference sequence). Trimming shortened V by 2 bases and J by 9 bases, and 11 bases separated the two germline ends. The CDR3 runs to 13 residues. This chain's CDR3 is CASSIQITSEQFF. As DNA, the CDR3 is TGTGCCAGTAGTATACAGATTACAAGTGAGCAGTTCTTC.

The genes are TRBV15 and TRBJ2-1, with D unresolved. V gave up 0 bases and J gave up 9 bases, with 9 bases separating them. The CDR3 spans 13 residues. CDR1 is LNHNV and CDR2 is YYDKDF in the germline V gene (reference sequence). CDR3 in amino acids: CATSRDYSGEQFF. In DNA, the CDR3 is TGTGCCACCAGCAGAGATTACTCGGGTGAGCAGTTCTTC.

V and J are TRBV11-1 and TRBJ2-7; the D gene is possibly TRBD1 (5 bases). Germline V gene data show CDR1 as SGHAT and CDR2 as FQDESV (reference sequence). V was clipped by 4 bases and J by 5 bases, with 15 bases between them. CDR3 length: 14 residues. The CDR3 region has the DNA TGTGCCAGCAGCTCGACAGTAAATCCCGACGAGCAGTACTTC. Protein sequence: CASSSTVNPDEQYF.

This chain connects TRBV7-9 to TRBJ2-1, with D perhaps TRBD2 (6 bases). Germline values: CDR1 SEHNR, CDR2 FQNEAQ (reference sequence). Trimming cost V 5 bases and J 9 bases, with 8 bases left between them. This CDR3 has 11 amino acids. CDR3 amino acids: CASSPGGEQFF. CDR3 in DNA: TGTGCCAGCAGCCCCGGGGGTGAGCAGTTCTTC.

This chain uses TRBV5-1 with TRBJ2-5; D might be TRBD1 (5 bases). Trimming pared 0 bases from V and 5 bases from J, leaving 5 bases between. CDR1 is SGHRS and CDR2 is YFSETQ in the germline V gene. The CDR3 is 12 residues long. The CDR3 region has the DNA TGCGCCAGCAGCTTGGAGGGGGAGACCCAGTACTTC. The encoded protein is CASSLEGETQYF.

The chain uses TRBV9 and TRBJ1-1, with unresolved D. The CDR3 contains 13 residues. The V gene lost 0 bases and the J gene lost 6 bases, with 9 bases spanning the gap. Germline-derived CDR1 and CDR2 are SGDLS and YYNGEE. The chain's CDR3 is CASSVAHSPEAFF. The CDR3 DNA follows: TGTGCCAGCAGCGTAGCACATTCCCCTGAAGCTTTCTTT.

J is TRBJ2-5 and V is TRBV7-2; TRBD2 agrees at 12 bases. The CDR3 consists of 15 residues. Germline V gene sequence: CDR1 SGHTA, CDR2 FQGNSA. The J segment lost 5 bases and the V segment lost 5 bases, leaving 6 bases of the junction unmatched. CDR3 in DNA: TGTGCCAGCAGCCTAACTAGCGGGAGGCGGGAGACCCAGTACTTC. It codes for CASSLTSGRRETQYF.

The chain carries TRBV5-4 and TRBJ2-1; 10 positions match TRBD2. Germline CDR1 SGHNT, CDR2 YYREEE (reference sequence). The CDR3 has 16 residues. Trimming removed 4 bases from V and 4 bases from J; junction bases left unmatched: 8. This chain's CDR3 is CASSRGGLATYNEQFF. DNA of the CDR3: TGTGCCAGCAGCCGGGGGGGACTAGCGACATACAATGAGCAGTTCTTC.

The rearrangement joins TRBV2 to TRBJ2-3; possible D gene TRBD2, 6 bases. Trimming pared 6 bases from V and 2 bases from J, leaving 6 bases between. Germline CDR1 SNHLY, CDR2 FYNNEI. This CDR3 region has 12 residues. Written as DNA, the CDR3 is TGTGCCAGCAGGCGGGACACAGATACGCAGTATTTT. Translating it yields CASRRDTDTQYF.

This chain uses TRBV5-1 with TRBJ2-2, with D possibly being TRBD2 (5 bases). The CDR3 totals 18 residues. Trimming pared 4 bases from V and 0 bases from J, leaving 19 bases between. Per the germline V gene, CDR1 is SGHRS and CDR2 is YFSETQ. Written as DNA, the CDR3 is TGCGCCAGCAGCCCCGAAGGTGGCGGGCTGTCGAACACCGGGGAGCTGTTTTTT. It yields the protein CASSPEGGGLSNTGELFF.

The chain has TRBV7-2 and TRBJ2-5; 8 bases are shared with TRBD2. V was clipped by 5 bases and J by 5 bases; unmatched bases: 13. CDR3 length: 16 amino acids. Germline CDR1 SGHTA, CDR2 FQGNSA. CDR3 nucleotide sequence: TGTGCCAGCAGCAGGAATGGGGCGGGAGGACCCGAGACCCAGTACTTC. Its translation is CASSRNGAGGPETQYF.

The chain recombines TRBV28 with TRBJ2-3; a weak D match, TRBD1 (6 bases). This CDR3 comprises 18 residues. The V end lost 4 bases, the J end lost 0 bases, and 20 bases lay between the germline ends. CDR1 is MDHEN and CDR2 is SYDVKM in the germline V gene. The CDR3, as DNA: TGTGCCAGCAGTTCCCCTCCGGGACATCTGACTAGCACAGATACGCAGTATTTT. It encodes CASSSPPGHLTSTDTQYF.

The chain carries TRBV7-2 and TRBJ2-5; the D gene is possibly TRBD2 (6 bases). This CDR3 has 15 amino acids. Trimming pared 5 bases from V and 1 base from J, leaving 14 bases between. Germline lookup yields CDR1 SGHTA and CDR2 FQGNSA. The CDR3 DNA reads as TGTGCCAGCAGCCGGGATAGCGGAGTCCAAGAGACCCAGTACTTC. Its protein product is CASSRDSGVQETQYF.

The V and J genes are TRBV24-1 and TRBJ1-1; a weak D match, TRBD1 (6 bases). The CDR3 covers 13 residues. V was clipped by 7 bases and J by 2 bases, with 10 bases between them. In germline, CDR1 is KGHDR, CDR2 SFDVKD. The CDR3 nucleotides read TGTGCCACCAGGCAGGGGCACAACACTGAAGCTTTCTTT. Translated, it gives CATRQGHNTEAFF.

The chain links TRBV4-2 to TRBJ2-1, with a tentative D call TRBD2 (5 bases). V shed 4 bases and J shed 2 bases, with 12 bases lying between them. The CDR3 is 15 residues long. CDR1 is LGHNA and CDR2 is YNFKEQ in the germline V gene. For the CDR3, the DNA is TGTGCCAGCAGCCTAAGCGGTCCTACCTACAATGAGCAGTTCTTC. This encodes CASSLSGPTYNEQFF.

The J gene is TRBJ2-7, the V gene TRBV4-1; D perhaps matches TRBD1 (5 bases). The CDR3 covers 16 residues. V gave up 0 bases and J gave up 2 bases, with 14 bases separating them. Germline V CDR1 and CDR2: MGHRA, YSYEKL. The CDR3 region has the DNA TGCGCCAGCAGCCAAGATCGGCCGGACATAGCCTACGAGCAGTACTTC. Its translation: CASSQDRPDIAYEQYF.

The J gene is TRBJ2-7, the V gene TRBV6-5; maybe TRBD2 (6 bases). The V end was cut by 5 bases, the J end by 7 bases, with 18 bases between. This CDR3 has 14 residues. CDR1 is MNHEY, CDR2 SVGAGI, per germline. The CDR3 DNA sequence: TGTGCCAGCAGTAGGGACCCCCGCGCGGGGGAGCAGTACTTC. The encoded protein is CASSRDPRAGEQYF.

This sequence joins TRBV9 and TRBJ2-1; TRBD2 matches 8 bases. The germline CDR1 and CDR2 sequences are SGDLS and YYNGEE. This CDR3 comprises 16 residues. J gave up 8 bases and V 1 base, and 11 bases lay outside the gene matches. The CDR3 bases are TGTGCCAGCAGCGTACCCCTACGGGAGGGCGCGGATGAGCAGTTCTTC. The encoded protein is CASSVPLREGADEQFF.

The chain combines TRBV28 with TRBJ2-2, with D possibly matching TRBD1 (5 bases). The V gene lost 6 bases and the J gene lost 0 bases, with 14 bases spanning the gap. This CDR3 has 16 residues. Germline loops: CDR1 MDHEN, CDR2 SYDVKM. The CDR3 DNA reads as TGTGCCAGCAGCCTACTTTCGACAGCGAACACCGGGGAGCTGTTTTTT. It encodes CASSLLSTANTGELFF.

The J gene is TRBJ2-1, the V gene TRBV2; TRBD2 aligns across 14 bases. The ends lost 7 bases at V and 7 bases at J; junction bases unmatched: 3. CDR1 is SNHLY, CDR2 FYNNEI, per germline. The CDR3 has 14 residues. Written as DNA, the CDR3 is TGTGCCAGCAAGGGACTAGCGGGAGTAAATGAGCAGTTCTTC. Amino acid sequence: CASKGLAGVNEQFF.

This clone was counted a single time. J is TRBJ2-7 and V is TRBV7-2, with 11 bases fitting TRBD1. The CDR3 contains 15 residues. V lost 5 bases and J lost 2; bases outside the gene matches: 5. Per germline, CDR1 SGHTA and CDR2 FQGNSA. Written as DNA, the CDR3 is TGTGCCAGCAGCCCTACGGGACAGGGGGCCTACGAGCAGTACTTC. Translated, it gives CASSPTGQGAYEQYF. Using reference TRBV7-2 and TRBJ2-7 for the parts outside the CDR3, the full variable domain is GAGVSQSPSNKVTEKGKDVELRCDPISGHTALYWYRQSLGQGLEFLIYFQGNSAPDKSGLPSDRFSAERTGGSVSTLTIQRTQQEDSAVYLCASSPTGQGAYEQYFGPGTRLTVT.

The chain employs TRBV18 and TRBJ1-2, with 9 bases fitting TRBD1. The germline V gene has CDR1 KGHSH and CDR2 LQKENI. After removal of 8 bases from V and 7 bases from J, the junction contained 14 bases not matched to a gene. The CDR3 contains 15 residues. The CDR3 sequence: CASAPGTGPRGGYTF. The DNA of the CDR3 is TGTGCCAGCGCCCCCGGGACAGGGCCTAGAGGTGGCTACACCTTC.

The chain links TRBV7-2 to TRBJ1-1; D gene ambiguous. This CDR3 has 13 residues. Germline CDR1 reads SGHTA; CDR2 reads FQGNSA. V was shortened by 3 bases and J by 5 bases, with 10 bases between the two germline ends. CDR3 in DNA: TGTGCCAGCAGCTTGGCGAGGAGAACTGAAGCTTTCTTT. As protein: CASSLARRTEAFF.